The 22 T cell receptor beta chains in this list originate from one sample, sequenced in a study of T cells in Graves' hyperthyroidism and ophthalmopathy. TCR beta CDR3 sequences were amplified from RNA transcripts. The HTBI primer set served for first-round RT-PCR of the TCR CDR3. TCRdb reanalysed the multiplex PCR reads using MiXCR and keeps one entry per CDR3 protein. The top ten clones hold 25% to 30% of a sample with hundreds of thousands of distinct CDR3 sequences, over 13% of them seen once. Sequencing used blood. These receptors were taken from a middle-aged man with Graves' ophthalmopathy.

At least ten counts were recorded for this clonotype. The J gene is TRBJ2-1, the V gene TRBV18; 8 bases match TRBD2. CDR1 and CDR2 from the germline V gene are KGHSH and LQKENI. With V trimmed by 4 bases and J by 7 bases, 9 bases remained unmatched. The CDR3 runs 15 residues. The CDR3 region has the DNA TGTGCCAGCTCACTAGCGGGAAAAGGATTTAATGAGCAGTTCTTC. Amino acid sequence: CASSLAGKGFNEQFF.

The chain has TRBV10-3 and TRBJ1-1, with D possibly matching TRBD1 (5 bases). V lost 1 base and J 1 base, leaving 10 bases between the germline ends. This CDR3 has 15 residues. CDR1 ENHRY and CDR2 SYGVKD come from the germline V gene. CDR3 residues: CAISELTGRNTEAFF. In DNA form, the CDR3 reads TGTGCCATCAGTGAGTTAACAGGCAGGAACACTGAAGCTTTCTTT.

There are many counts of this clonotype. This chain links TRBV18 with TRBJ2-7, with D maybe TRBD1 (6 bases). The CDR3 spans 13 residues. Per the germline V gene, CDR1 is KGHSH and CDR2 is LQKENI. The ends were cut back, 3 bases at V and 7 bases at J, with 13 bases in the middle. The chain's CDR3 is CASSPSGAWEQYF. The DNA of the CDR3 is TGTGCCAGCTCACCTTCAGGGGCGTGGGAGCAGTACTTC.

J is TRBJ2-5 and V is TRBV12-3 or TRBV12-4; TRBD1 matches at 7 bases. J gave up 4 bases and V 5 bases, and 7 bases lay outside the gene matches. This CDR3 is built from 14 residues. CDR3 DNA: TGTGCCAGCAGTCCCCCCGGGACAGCAGAGACCCAGTACTTC. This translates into CASSPPGTAETQYF.

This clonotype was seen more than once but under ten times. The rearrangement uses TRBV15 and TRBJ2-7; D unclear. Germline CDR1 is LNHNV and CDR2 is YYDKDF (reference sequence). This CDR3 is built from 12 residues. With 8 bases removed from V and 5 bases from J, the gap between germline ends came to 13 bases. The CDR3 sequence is CATAFGNDEQYF. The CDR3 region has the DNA TGTGCCACCGCCTTTGGGAACGACGAGCAGTACTTC. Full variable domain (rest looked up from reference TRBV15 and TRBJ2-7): DAMVIQNPRYQVTQFGKPVTLSCSQTLNHNVMYWYQQKSSQAPKLLFHYYDKDFNNEADTPDNFQSRRPNTSFCFLDIRSPGLGDTAMYLCATAFGNDEQYFGPGTRLTVT.

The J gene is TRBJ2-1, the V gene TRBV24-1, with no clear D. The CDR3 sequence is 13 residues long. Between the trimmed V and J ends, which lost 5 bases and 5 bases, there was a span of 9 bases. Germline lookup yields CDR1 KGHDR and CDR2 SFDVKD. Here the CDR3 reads CATSVSVHNEQFF. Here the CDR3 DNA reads TGTGCCACCAGTGTTTCAGTGCACAATGAGCAGTTCTTC.

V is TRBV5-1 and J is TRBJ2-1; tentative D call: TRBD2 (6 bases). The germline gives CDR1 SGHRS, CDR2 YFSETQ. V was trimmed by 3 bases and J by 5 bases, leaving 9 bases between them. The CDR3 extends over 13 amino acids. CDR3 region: CASSWREHNEQFF. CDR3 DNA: TGCGCCAGCAGCTGGAGGGAACACAATGAGCAGTTCTTC.

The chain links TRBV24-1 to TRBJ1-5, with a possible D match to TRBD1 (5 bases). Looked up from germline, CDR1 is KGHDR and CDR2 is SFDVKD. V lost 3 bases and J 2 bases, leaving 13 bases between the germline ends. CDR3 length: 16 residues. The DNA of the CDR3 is TGTGCCACCAGTGATCCCACAGGCCGGGGCAATCAGCCCCAGCATTTT. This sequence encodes CATSDPTGRGNQPQHF.

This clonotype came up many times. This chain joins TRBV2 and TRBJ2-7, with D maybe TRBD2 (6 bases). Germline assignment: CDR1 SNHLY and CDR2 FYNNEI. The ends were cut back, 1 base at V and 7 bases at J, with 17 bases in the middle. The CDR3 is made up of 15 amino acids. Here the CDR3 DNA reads TGTGCCAGCAGTGAAGTGGGGCGGGGTGGCAGGGAGCAGTACTTC. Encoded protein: CASSEVGRGGREQYF.

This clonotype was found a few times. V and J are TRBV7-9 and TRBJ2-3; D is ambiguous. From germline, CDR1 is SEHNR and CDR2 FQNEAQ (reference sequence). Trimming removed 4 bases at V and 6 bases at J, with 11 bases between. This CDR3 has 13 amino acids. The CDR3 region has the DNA TGTGCCAGCAGCTACAAGACTGTCGATACGCAGTATTTT. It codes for CASSYKTVDTQYF.

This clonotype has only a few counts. CDR3 residues: CASRSGTGGPYEQYF. CDR3 nucleotide sequence: TGTGCCAGCAGGTCCGGGACAGGGGGCCCCTACGAGCAGTACTTC. The chain couples TRBV28 to TRBJ2-7; 12 nucleotides line up with TRBD1. V shed 6 bases and J 2 bases; nucleotides not matched to a gene: 5. From germline, CDR1 is MDHEN and CDR2 SYDVKM. The CDR3 is made up of 15 amino acids.

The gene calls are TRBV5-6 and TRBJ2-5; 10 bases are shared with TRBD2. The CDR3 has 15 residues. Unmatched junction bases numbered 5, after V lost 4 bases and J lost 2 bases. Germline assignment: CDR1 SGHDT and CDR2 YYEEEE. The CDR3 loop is CASSRLTSGQETQYF. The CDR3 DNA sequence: TGTGCCAGCAGCCGCTTGACTAGCGGGCAAGAGACCCAGTACTTC.

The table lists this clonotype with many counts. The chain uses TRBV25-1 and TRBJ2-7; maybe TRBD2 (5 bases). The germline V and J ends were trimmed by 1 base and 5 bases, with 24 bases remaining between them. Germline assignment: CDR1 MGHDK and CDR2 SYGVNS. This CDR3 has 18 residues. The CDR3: CASSEFTNLFTGNNEQYF. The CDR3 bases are TGTGCCAGCAGTGAATTTACTAACTTGTTTACGGGAAATAACGAGCAGTACTTC.

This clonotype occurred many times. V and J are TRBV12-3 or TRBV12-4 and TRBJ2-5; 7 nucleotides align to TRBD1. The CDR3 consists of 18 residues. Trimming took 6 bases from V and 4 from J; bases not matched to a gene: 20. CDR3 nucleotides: TGTGCCAGCAGCGGAATATCGCCAGGACAGGCCCCTTTAGAGACCCAGTACTTC. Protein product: CASSGISPGQAPLETQYF.

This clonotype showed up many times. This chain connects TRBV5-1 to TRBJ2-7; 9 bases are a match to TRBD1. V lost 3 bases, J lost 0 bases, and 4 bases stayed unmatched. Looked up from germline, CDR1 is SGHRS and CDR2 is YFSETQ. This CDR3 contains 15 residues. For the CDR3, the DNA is TGCGCCAGCAGCTCGACAGGGGGAAACTCCTACGAGCAGTACTTC. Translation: CASSSTGGNSYEQYF.

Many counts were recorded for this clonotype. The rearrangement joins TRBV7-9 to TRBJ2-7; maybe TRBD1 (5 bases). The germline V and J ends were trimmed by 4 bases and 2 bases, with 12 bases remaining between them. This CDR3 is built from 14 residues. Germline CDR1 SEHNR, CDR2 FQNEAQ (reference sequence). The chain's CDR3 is CASSSPDTAYEQYF. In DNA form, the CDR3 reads TGTGCCAGCAGCTCACCGGACACCGCCTACGAGCAGTACTTC.

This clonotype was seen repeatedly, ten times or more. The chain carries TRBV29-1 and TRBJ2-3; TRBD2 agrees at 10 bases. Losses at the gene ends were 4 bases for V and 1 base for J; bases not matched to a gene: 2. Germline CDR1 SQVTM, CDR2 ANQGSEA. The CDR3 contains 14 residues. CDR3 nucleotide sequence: TGCAGCGTTGCAGGGACTAGCGGCACAGATACGCAGTATTTT. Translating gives CSVAGTSGTDTQYF.

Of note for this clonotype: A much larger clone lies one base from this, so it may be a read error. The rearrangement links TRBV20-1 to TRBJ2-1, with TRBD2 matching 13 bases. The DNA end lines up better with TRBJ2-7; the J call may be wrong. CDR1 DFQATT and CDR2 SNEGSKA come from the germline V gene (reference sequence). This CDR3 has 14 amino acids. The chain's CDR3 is CSASGLAGVNEQYF. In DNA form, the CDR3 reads TGCAGTGCTTCAGGACTAGCGGGAGTTAATGAGCAGTACTTC.

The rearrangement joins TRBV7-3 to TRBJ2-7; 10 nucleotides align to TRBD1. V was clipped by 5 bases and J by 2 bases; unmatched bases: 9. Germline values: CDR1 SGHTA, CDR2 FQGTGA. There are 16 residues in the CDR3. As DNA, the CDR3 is TGTGCCAGCAGCCGTGGGGGGACAGGGGTTCCCTACGAGCAGTACTTC. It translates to CASSRGGTGVPYEQYF.

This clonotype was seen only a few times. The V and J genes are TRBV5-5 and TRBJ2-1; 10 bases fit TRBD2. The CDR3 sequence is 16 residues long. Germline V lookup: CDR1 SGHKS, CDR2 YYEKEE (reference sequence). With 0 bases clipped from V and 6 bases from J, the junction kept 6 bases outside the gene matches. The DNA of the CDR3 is TGTGCCAGCAGCTTGGGTAGGGCTAGCGGGGGCAATGAGCAGTTCTTC. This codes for CASSLGRASGGNEQFF.

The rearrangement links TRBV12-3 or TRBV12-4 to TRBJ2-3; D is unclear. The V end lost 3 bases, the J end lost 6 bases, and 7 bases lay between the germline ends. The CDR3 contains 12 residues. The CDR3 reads CASSFVGDTQYF. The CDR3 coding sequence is TGTGCCAGCAGTTTTGTTGGCGATACGCAGTATTTT.

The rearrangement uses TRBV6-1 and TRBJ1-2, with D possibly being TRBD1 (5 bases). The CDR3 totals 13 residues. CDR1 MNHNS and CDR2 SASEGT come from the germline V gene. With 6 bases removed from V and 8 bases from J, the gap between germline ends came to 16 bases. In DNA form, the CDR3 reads TGTGCCAGCAGGCAGAGTCAGGGCGGGGGCTACACCTTC. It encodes CASRQSQGGGYTF.